A selection of T cell receptor beta chains follows, all from one sample in a study of blood T cell repertoires in COVID-19. The assay was immunoSEQ multiplex PCR, and TCRdb's table has in-frame clones only and misses some. In the table there are around 150,000 clones, approximately 88% of which are singletons. Sequenced: PBMCs or T cells enriched from blood (not recorded which). These receptor sequences come from a woman aged 55-70 years who had recovered from COVID-19. CDR3s include the opening cysteine and the closing phenylalanine or tryptophan. The order of the fields is J gene, V gene, CDR3 length, D gene, clone size, CDR3 DNA, CDR3 protein. A D gene is named only where the DNA matches it firmly. Some rows mark clone size as missing; the rest say once, few, many or name a class of expanded clone.

J gene: TRBJ1-3
V gene: TRBV7-9
CDR3 length: 15
D gene: NA
clone size: few
CDR3 DNA: TGTGCCAGCAGCTTAGCGTCTACAAGCGGGGACACCATATATTTT
CDR3 protein: CASSLASTSGDTIYF

J gene: TRBJ2-4
V gene: TRBV19
CDR3 length: 18
D gene: NA
clone size: few
CDR3 DNA: TGTGCCAGTAGTATAGACCTTGTCTCTCTGAGTGCCAAAAACATTCAGTACTTC
CDR3 protein: CASSIDLVSLSAKNIQYF

J gene: TRBJ2-1
V gene: TRBV7-9
CDR3 length: 19
D gene: TRBD2
clone size: NA
CDR3 DNA: TGTGCCAGCAGCTTAGCGCTGTGGAGCGGGAGGAGCTCCTACAATGAGCAGTTCTTC
CDR3 protein: CASSLALWSGRSSYNEQFF

J gene: TRBJ2-7
V gene: TRBV20-1
CDR3 length: 13
D gene: TRBD2
clone size: NA
CDR3 DNA: TGCAGTGCTAGTCGACTAGCGGGAAACGAGCAGTACTTC
CDR3 protein: CSASRLAGNEQYF

J gene: TRBJ1-1
V gene: TRBV7-2
CDR3 length: 13
D gene: TRBD1
clone size: few
CDR3 DNA: TGTGCCAGCAGCTTAGGGGACAGGGGCTCGGCTTTCTTT
CDR3 protein: CASSLGDRGSAFF

J gene: TRBJ1-2
V gene: TRBV6-5
CDR3 length: 15
D gene: TRBD1
clone size: NA
CDR3 DNA: TGTGCCAGCAGCCTAAAGCCAGGGGGCGCGGATGGCTACACCTTC
CDR3 protein: CASSLKPGGADGYTF

J gene: TRBJ2-7
V gene: TRBV7-8
CDR3 length: 11
D gene: NA
clone size: NA
CDR3 DNA: TGTGCCAGCAGCTTATCTAACGAGCAGTACTTC
CDR3 protein: CASSLSNEQYF

J gene: TRBJ2-1
V gene: TRBV2
CDR3 length: 16
D gene: TRBD2
clone size: once
CDR3 DNA: TGTGCCAGCAGTGAATGGCTAGCGGGGGGAATGTATGAGCAGTTCTTC
CDR3 protein: CASSEWLAGGMYEQFF

J gene: TRBJ1-5
V gene: TRBV4-1
CDR3 length: 15
D gene: NA
clone size: NA
CDR3 DNA: TGCGCCAGCAGCCAAGTCTGGCGGGGCAATCAGCCCCAGCATTTT
CDR3 protein: CASSQVWRGNQPQHF

J gene: TRBJ1-5
V gene: TRBV6-1
CDR3 length: 15
D gene: NA
clone size: NA
CDR3 DNA: TGTGCCAGCAGTGAATCCTTCACAGGGAATCAGCCCCAGCATTTT
CDR3 protein: CASSESFTGNQPQHF

J gene: TRBJ1-5
V gene: TRBV6-5
CDR3 length: 13
D gene: NA
clone size: few
CDR3 DNA: TGTGCCAGCAGTTCCGGAGTATCTTATCCCCAGCATTTT
CDR3 protein: CASSSGVSYPQHF

J gene: TRBJ1-2
V gene: TRBV19
CDR3 length: 17
D gene: NA
clone size: NA
CDR3 DNA: TGTGCCAGTAGTATCGGTTACTATTTAGGAACCAACTATGGCTACACCTTC
CDR3 protein: CASSIGYYLGTNYGYTF

J gene: TRBJ2-1
V gene: TRBV5-1
CDR3 length: 15
D gene: NA
clone size: NA
CDR3 DNA: TGCGCCAGCAGCTTCGAAGGGGCCGATTACAATGAGCAGTTCTTC
CDR3 protein: CASSFEGADYNEQFF

J gene: TRBJ1-4
V gene: TRBV20-1
CDR3 length: 11
D gene: NA
clone size: NA
CDR3 DNA: TGCAGTGCTCGCGGGGTGGAAAAACTGTTTTTT
CDR3 protein: CSARGVEKLFF

J gene: TRBJ2-7
V gene: TRBV2
CDR3 length: 14
D gene: TRBD1
clone size: NA
CDR3 DNA: TGTGCCAGCAAACCGGGACAGGTCAAGCTGGAGCAGTACTTC
CDR3 protein: CASKPGQVKLEQYF

J gene: TRBJ1-2
V gene: TRBV21-1
CDR3 length: 14
D gene: NA
clone size: once
CDR3 DNA: TGTGCCAGCGGTCGGACAGGGGTTGGGTATGGCTACACCTTC
CDR3 protein: CASGRTGVGYGYTF

J gene: TRBJ1-1
V gene: TRBV10-3
CDR3 length: 13
D gene: NA
clone size: NA
CDR3 DNA: TGTGCCATCTCCCCGGGGAGCGGCACTGAAGCTTTCTTT
CDR3 protein: CAISPGSGTEAFF

J gene: TRBJ2-1
V gene: TRBV10-3
CDR3 length: 15
D gene: TRBD2
clone size: NA
CDR3 DNA: TGTGCCATCACCGGGACTAGCGGGGGAGCTGGTGAGCAGTTCTTC
CDR3 protein: CAITGTSGGAGEQFF

J gene: TRBJ2-2
V gene: TRBV2
CDR3 length: 14
D gene: NA
clone size: NA
CDR3 DNA: TGTGCCGGCGTGGGGGCGAAGGGGACCGGGGAGCTGTTTTTT
CDR3 protein: CAGVGAKGTGELFF

J gene: TRBJ2-3
V gene: TRBV6-5
CDR3 length: 12
D gene: NA
clone size: NA
CDR3 DNA: TGTGCCAGCGCACGAGCTGCGGATACGCAGTATTTT
CDR3 protein: CASARAADTQYF

J gene: TRBJ1-2
V gene: TRBV7-2
CDR3 length: 14
D gene: NA
clone size: NA
CDR3 DNA: TGTGCCAGCAGCTTAGGTGTAGGGGACTATGGCTACACCTTC
CDR3 protein: CASSLGVGDYGYTF

J gene: TRBJ2-7
V gene: TRBV11-2
CDR3 length: 15
D gene: NA
clone size: NA
CDR3 DNA: TGTGCCAGCAGCTTAGCGGACTCCACCTCCTACGAGCAGTACTTC
CDR3 protein: CASSLADSTSYEQYF

J gene: TRBJ1-1
V gene: TRBV5-1
CDR3 length: 14
D gene: TRBD1
clone size: NA
CDR3 DNA: TGCGCCAGCAGCCGGACAGGGAGTAACACTGAAGCTTTCTTT
CDR3 protein: CASSRTGSNTEAFF

J gene: TRBJ2-7
V gene: TRBV19
CDR3 length: 15
D gene: NA
clone size: NA
CDR3 DNA: TGTGCCAGTAGTATCACGGGGGACCTATCCAGCGAGCAGTACTTC
CDR3 protein: CASSITGDLSSEQYF

J gene: TRBJ1-2
V gene: TRBV2
CDR3 length: 17
D gene: TRBD1
clone size: NA
CDR3 DNA: TGTGCCAGCAGACCTGGAACAACAGGGGGCTCAAACTATGGCTACACCTTC
CDR3 protein: CASRPGTTGGSNYGYTF

J gene: TRBJ1-3
V gene: TRBV12-3/TRBV12-4
CDR3 length: 13
D gene: NA
clone size: NA
CDR3 DNA: TGTGCCAGCAGTAGAGGCTCTGGAAACACCATATATTTT
CDR3 protein: CASSRGSGNTIYF

J gene: TRBJ1-4
V gene: TRBV18
CDR3 length: 17
D gene: TRBD1
clone size: NA
CDR3 DNA: TGTGCCAGCTCACCACCGGTCGGGACAGCACACGAGGAAAAACTGTTTTTT
CDR3 protein: CASSPPVGTAHEEKLFF

J gene: TRBJ2-1
V gene: TRBV2
CDR3 length: 15
D gene: NA
clone size: NA
CDR3 DNA: TGTGCCAGCCGGTGGCGGTGGAGCTCCTACAATGAGCAGTTCTTC
CDR3 protein: CASRWRWSSYNEQFF

J gene: TRBJ2-7
V gene: TRBV18
CDR3 length: 14
D gene: NA
clone size: NA
CDR3 DNA: TGTGCCAGCTCACCGGCCGGGGTCACCTACGAGCAGTACTTC
CDR3 protein: CASSPAGVTYEQYF

J gene: TRBJ1-5
V gene: TRBV27
CDR3 length: 13
D gene: TRBD1
clone size: NA
CDR3 DNA: TGTGCCAGCAGCGGACAGGGGAATCAGCCCCAGCATTTT
CDR3 protein: CASSGQGNQPQHF

J gene: TRBJ2-6
V gene: TRBV19
CDR3 length: 14
D gene: NA
clone size: NA
CDR3 DNA: TGTGCCAGTAGTGTACAGACTGGGGCCAACGTCCTGACTTTC
CDR3 protein: CASSVQTGANVLTF

J gene: TRBJ2-2
V gene: TRBV2
CDR3 length: 14
D gene: TRBD2
clone size: NA
CDR3 DNA: TGTGCCAGCGAAGCGGGGACGAACACCGGGGAGCTGTTTTTT
CDR3 protein: CASEAGTNTGELFF

J gene: TRBJ2-2
V gene: TRBV5-5
CDR3 length: 16
D gene: NA
clone size: once
CDR3 DNA: TGTGCCAGCAGCCCTCGAGGGGGGGCGAACACCGGGGAGCTGTTTTTT
CDR3 protein: CASSPRGGANTGELFF

J gene: TRBJ1-3
V gene: TRBV28
CDR3 length: 16
D gene: NA
clone size: NA
CDR3 DNA: TGTGCCAGCAGCCAGAGGGAGGAGGGTGGGAGAAACACCATATATTTT
CDR3 protein: CASSQREEGGRNTIYF

J gene: TRBJ1-1
V gene: TRBV5-6
CDR3 length: 14
D gene: NA
clone size: NA
CDR3 DNA: TGTGCCAGCAGCTTTGAGGGTATGAACACTGAAGCTTTCTTT
CDR3 protein: CASSFEGMNTEAFF

J gene: TRBJ1-2
V gene: TRBV6-5
CDR3 length: 15
D gene: NA
clone size: NA
CDR3 DNA: TGTGCCAGCAGTTACTCAGGCAGGGATTTTTATGGCTACACCTTC
CDR3 protein: CASSYSGRDFYGYTF

J gene: TRBJ1-1
V gene: TRBV7-8
CDR3 length: 16
D gene: NA
clone size: once
CDR3 DNA: TGTGCCAGCAGCTTAGAGGCACCACCGGGTGGGACTGAAGCTTTCTTT
CDR3 protein: CASSLEAPPGGTEAFF

J gene: TRBJ2-3
V gene: TRBV11-2
CDR3 length: 15
D gene: NA
clone size: NA
CDR3 DNA: TGTGCCAGCAGCTTAGGTCGCGGGGGCACAGATACGCAGTATTTT
CDR3 protein: CASSLGRGGTDTQYF

J gene: TRBJ2-2
V gene: TRBV2
CDR3 length: 18
D gene: NA
clone size: few
CDR3 DNA: TGTGCCAGCAGTCGTTTCCCAAGAAACCAGGGGACGACCGGGGAGCTGTTTTTT
CDR3 protein: CASSRFPRNQGTTGELFF

J gene: TRBJ2-3
V gene: TRBV5-4
CDR3 length: 14
D gene: NA
clone size: NA
CDR3 DNA: TGTGCCAGCAGTCTTGGGGGGGCCAAAGATACGCAGTATTTT
CDR3 protein: CASSLGGAKDTQYF

J gene: TRBJ1-5
V gene: TRBV5-1
CDR3 length: 15
D gene: NA
clone size: NA
CDR3 DNA: TGCGCCAGCAGCTTGGGAAAGGGAGGTAATCAGCCCCAGCATTTT
CDR3 protein: CASSLGKGGNQPQHF

J gene: TRBJ2-5
V gene: TRBV27
CDR3 length: 16
D gene: TRBD2
clone size: few
CDR3 DNA: TGTGCCAGCAGCCCTAGTTCTGGGGGAGGGACGGAGACCCAGTACTTC
CDR3 protein: CASSPSSGGGTETQYF

J gene: TRBJ2-5
V gene: TRBV5-1
CDR3 length: 16
D gene: TRBD1
clone size: NA
CDR3 DNA: TGCGCCAGCAGCTTGTCGGGCAGGGGGTACCAAGAGACCCAGTACTTC
CDR3 protein: CASSLSGRGYQETQYF

J gene: TRBJ2-1
V gene: TRBV5-8
CDR3 length: 16
D gene: NA
clone size: few
CDR3 DNA: TGTGCCAGCAGCTTGTGGCAGGTAACCGCTAACAATGAGCAGTTCTTC
CDR3 protein: CASSLWQVTANNEQFF

J gene: TRBJ1-1
V gene: TRBV7-9
CDR3 length: 15
D gene: NA
clone size: NA
CDR3 DNA: TGTGCCAGCAGTTCTTACGTCGGGAGACACACTGAAGCTTTCTTT
CDR3 protein: CASSSYVGRHTEAFF

J gene: TRBJ1-6
V gene: TRBV19
CDR3 length: 13
D gene: TRBD1
clone size: few
CDR3 DNA: TGTGCCAGTAGTACCCGAAGGACAGGGCCCCTCCACTTT
CDR3 protein: CASSTRRTGPLHF

J gene: TRBJ2-5
V gene: TRBV18
CDR3 length: 16
D gene: NA
clone size: once
CDR3 DNA: TGTGCCAGCTCACCACCTAGTGGTCAATTACAAGAGACCCAGTACTTC
CDR3 protein: CASSPPSGQLQETQYF

J gene: TRBJ2-2
V gene: TRBV28
CDR3 length: 15
D gene: TRBD1
clone size: NA
CDR3 DNA: TGTGCCAGCAGTTTATTTACAGGGGGATCCGGGGAGCTGTTTTTT
CDR3 protein: CASSLFTGGSGELFF

J gene: TRBJ1-2
V gene: TRBV6-1
CDR3 length: 17
D gene: TRBD1
clone size: NA
CDR3 DNA: TGTGCCAGCAGTGAGGGGGGACAGCTTTTAGCTAACTATGGCTACACCTTC
CDR3 protein: CASSEGGQLLANYGYTF

J gene: TRBJ1-2
V gene: TRBV5-1
CDR3 length: 17
D gene: NA
clone size: NA
CDR3 DNA: TGCGCCAGCACCCTCGGGGGACCGTCCGGGATGGTCTATGGCTACACCTTC
CDR3 protein: CASTLGGPSGMVYGYTF

J gene: TRBJ2-3
V gene: TRBV2
CDR3 length: 14
D gene: NA
clone size: NA
CDR3 DNA: TGTGCCAGCAGTGAGCTAGTAAGTGCAGATACGCAGTATTTT
CDR3 protein: CASSELVSADTQYF

J gene: TRBJ2-1
V gene: TRBV13
CDR3 length: 16
D gene: TRBD2
clone size: once
CDR3 DNA: TGTGCCAGCAGATGGTTAAGCGGGGATGTCCCCGATGAGCAGTTCTTC
CDR3 protein: CASRWLSGDVPDEQFF

J gene: TRBJ2-7
V gene: TRBV5-1
CDR3 length: 13
D gene: NA
clone size: few
CDR3 DNA: TGCGCCAGCAGCTCACAGCCTAACTACGAGCAGTACTTC
CDR3 protein: CASSSQPNYEQYF

J gene: TRBJ2-2
V gene: TRBV3-1/TRBV3-2
CDR3 length: 16
D gene: TRBD2
clone size: NA
CDR3 DNA: TGTGCCAGCAGCCTACGACTAGCGGAGGAAACCGGGGAGCTGTTTTTT
CDR3 protein: CASSLRLAEETGELFF

J gene: TRBJ1-1
V gene: TRBV11-2
CDR3 length: 14
D gene: NA
clone size: NA
CDR3 DNA: TGTGCCAGCAGCTTTGGACAGTTGAACACTGAAGCTTTCTTT
CDR3 protein: CASSFGQLNTEAFF

J gene: TRBJ2-7
V gene: TRBV5-1
CDR3 length: 13
D gene: NA
clone size: NA
CDR3 DNA: TGCGCCAGCAGCTTAAACAGGGTCCACGAGCAGTACTTC
CDR3 protein: CASSLNRVHEQYF

J gene: TRBJ2-1
V gene: TRBV10-3
CDR3 length: 18
D gene: TRBD2
clone size: NA
CDR3 DNA: TGTGCCATCAGTGAGTCGAGAGCGGGGGGTCGCTCCTACAATGAGCAGTTCTTC
CDR3 protein: CAISESRAGGRSYNEQFF

J gene: TRBJ2-5
V gene: TRBV5-1
CDR3 length: 14
D gene: NA
clone size: NA
CDR3 DNA: TGCGCCAGCAGCTTGGTTGGGGGGCAAGAGACCCAGTACTTC
CDR3 protein: CASSLVGGQETQYF

J gene: TRBJ1-5
V gene: TRBV15
CDR3 length: 12
D gene: NA
clone size: NA
CDR3 DNA: TGTGCCACTCGACGGGAAAATCAGCCCCAGCATTTT
CDR3 protein: CATRRENQPQHF

J gene: TRBJ2-1
V gene: TRBV2
CDR3 length: 14
D gene: TRBD2
clone size: NA
CDR3 DNA: TGTGCCAGCACCCTTCGAGGACTAGTCAATGAGCAGTTCTTC
CDR3 protein: CASTLRGLVNEQFF